This is a list of T cell receptor beta chains from one sample in a study of OX40 agonist ivuxolimab in advanced cancers. Clones were sequenced by immunoSEQ multiplex PCR, and TCRdb holds only the in-frame ones, with some missing. The sample has approximately 40,000 clones, 85% seen once. Here the sequenced sample was CD4+ or CD8+ T cells sorted from blood, taken in a trial of the OX40 agonist ivuxolimab. The receptors stem from an adult with an advanced solid tumor such as melanoma, head and neck, liver or kidney cancer. CDR3s include the opening cysteine and the closing phenylalanine or tryptophan. Each record gives: J gene, D gene, V gene, clone size, CDR3 protein, CDR3 DNA. D genes are given only for firm matches. Rows may omit the clone size; those that give it use once, few, many or a size class.

J: TRBJ2-1; D: TRBD1; V: TRBV5-3; size: -; CDR3: CARSLVRQGPYNEQFF; DNA: TGTGCCAGAAGCTTGGTCCGACAGGGCCCTTACAATGAGCAGTTCTTC
J: TRBJ2-5; D: TRBD1; V: TRBV12-5; size: -; CDR3: CASGLRDRGLETQYF; DNA: TGTGCTAGTGGTTTGAGGGACAGGGGTCTGGAGACCCAGTACTTC
J: TRBJ1-1; D: -; V: TRBV11-3; size: -; CDR3: CASTEIGGNTEAFF; DNA: TGTGCCAGCACCGAAATAGGGGGAAACACTGAAGCTTTCTTT
J: TRBJ1-1; D: -; V: TRBV5-4; size: -; CDR3: CASSLEKNTEAFF; DNA: TGTGCCAGCAGCTTGGAAAAGAACACTGAAGCTTTCTTT
J: TRBJ1-2; D: TRBD1; V: TRBV14; size: -; CDR3: CASSQVPGGLGYTF; DNA: TGTGCCAGCAGCCAAGTTCCAGGGGGCTTAGGCTACACCTTC
J: TRBJ2-7; D: -; V: TRBV11-3; size: -; CDR3: CASSSVSGWTYEQYF; DNA: TGTGCCAGCAGCTCCGTAAGCGGGTGGACCTACGAGCAGTACTTC
J: TRBJ1-1; D: -; V: TRBV7-9; size: -; CDR3: CASSPALRGEAFF; DNA: TGTGCCAGCAGCCCCGCCCTCCGGGGTGAAGCTTTCTTT
J: TRBJ1-4; D: TRBD1; V: TRBV6-5; size: -; CDR3: CASSYGQGAFEKLFF; DNA: TGTGCCAGCAGTTACGGGCAGGGGGCATTTGAAAAACTGTTTTTT
J: TRBJ2-7; D: TRBD2; V: TRBV9; size: -; CDR3: CASSSYGRGTYEQYF; DNA: TGTGCCAGCAGCTCATATGGGAGGGGAACCTACGAGCAGTACTTC
J: TRBJ2-5; D: -; V: TRBV9; size: -; CDR3: CASSVASGETQYF; DNA: TGTGCCAGCAGCGTAGCGTCCGGGGAGACCCAGTACTTC
J: TRBJ1-1; D: -; V: TRBV19; size: -; CDR3: CASQIGADEAFF; DNA: TGTGCCAGTCAGATAGGGGCCGACGAAGCTTTCTTT
J: TRBJ1-5; D: -; V: TRBV6-5; size: once; CDR3: CASNRREDSNQPQHF; DNA: TGTGCCAGCAACCGAAGAGAAGATAGCAATCAGCCCCAGCATTTT